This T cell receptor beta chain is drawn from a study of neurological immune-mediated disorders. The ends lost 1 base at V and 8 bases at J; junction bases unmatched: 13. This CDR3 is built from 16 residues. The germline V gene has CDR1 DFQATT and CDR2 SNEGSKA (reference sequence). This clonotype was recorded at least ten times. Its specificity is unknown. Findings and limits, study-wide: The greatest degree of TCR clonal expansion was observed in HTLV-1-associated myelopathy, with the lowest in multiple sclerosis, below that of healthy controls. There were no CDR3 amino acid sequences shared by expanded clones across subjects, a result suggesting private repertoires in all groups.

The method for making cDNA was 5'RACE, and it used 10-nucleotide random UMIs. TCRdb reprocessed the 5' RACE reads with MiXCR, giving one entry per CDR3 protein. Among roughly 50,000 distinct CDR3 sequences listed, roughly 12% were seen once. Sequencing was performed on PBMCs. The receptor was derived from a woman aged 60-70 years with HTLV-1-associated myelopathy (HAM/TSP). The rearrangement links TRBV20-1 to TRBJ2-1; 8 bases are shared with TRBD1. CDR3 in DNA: TGCAGTGCTAGAGTATATGGGACAGGAGAAGGTCATGAGCAGTTCTTC. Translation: CSARVYGTGEGHEQFF.